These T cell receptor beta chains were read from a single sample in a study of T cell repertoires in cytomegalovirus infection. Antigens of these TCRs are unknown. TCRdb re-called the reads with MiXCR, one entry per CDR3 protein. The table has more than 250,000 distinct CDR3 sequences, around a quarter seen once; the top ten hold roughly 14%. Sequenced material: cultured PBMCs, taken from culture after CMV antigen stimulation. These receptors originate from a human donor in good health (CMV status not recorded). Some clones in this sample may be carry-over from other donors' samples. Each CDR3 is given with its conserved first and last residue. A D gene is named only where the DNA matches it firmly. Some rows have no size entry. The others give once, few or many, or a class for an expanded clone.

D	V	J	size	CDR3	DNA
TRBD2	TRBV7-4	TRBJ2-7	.	CASSFPGGTYHEQYF	TGTGCCAGCAGCTTTCCGGGAGGGACCTACCACGAGCAGTACTTC
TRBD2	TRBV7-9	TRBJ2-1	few	CASSFTSGRASYNEQFF	TGTGCCAGCAGCTTCACTAGCGGGAGGGCCTCCTACAATGAGCAGTTCTTC
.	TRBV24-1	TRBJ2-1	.	CATSDLQEQFF	TGTGCCACCAGTGATTTGCAAGAGCAGTTCTTC
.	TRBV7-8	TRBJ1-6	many	CASSLDRQSPLHF	TGTGCCAGCAGCTTAGATAGGCAATCACCCCTCCACTTT
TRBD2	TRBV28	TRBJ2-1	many	CASSLQASGSLEQFF	TGTGCCAGCAGTTTACAGGCTAGCGGGAGTTTAGAGCAGTTCTTC
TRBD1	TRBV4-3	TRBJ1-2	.	CASRRDRQGGYGYTF	TGCGCCAGCAGACGAGATCGACAGGGGGGTTATGGCTACACCTTC
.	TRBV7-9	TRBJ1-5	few	CASSLRSGQPQHF	TGTGCCAGCAGCCTCCGGTCGGGGCAGCCCCAGCATTTT
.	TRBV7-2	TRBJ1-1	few	CASSLGGYPEAFF	TGTGCCAGCAGTCTAGGGGGATACCCCGAAGCTTTCTTT
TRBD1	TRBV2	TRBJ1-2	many	CASSLNRGTGYTF	TGTGCCAGCAGTCTTAACAGGGGTACTGGCTACACCTTC
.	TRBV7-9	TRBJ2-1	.	CASSLGSLRRGNEQFF	TGTGCCAGCAGCTTAGGTTCCTTGCGGAGGGGTAATGAGCAGTTCTTC
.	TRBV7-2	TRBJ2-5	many	CASTRLDGEVLYF	TGTGCCAGCACCAGACTGGACGGAGAGGTCCTGTACTTC
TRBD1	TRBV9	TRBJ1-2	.	CASSVAVQGAWGYTF	TGTGCCAGCAGCGTAGCGGTACAGGGGGCATGGGGCTACACCTTC
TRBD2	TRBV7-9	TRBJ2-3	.	CASSLTSGRAFADTQYF	TGTGCCAGCAGCTTAACCAGCGGGAGGGCCTTTGCAGATACGCAGTATTTT
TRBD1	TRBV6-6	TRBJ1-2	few	CASSYFRGFGYTF	TGTGCCAGCAGTTACTTCAGGGGGTTTGGCTACACCTTC
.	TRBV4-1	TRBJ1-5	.	CASSQGDRSNQPQHF	TGCGCCAGCAGCCAAGGAGACAGAAGCAATCAGCCCCAGCATTTT
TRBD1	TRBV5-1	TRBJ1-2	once	CASSTPGQSYGYTF	TGCGCCAGCAGCACACCGGGACAGAGCTATGGCTACACCTTC
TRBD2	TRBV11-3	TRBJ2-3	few	CASSGGSGALAGGTDTQYF	TGTGCCAGCAGCGGGGGCTCAGGAGCACTAGCGGGAGGTACAGATACGCAGTATTTT
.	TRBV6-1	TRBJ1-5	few	CASTNPDSLNQPQHF	TGTGCCAGCACTAATCCCGACAGCCTGAATCAGCCCCAGCATTTT
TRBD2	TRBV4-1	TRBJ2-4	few	CASSPGLAGGLTKNIQYF	TGCGCCAGCAGCCCGGGACTAGCGGGAGGGTTAACCAAAAACATTCAGTACTTC
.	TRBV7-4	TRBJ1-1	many	CASSLRGKQHTEAFF	TGTGCCAGCAGCCTCCGGGGGAAGCAGCACACTGAAGCTTTCTTT
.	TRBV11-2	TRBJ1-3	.	CASSLGLSTGNTIYF	TGTGCCAGCAGCTTAGGTCTGTCAACTGGAAACACCATATATTTT
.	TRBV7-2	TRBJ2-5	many	CASSSQGLFGETQYF	TGTGCCAGCAGCTCTCAAGGCTTGTTCGGAGAGACCCAGTACTTC